The 20 T cell receptor beta chains given below trace back to one sample, sequenced in a study of T cells after yellow fever vaccination (dated by TCRdb to 2018 to 2020). The treatment or condition tag for this specimen amounts to: live attenuated yellow fever vaccine strain. The library was built by means of 5' RACE. TCRdb lists the instrument as Illumina HiSeq 2500. The public reads were reprocessed in TCRdb via fastp at Q25 and MiXCR, keeping in-frame beta chains. Each entry is one CDR3 protein sequence, shown with its most common DNA and genes. In all, the sample holds about 500,000 distinct CDR3 sequences, and 17% of those were seen once. Around a sixth of the sample belongs to the ten largest clones. Source: PBMCs, taken 5 days after the first yellow fever vaccination. The receptor set was obtained from a man younger than 35 who received the YFV17D yellow fever vaccine.

V usage is TRBV25-1 and J usage is TRBJ1-4; D is unresolved. V lost 1 base and J lost 12, with 6 bases in between. Germline lookup yields CDR1 MGHDK and CDR2 SYGVNS. This CDR3 comprises 11 residues. The CDR3 DNA reads TGTGCCAGCAGTGAATTTAGGGAACTGTTTTTT. Its translation: CASSEFRELFF. Drawing the rest from reference TRBV25-1 and TRBJ1-4, the complete variable domain is EADIYQTPRYLVIGTGKKITLECSQTMGHDKMYWYQQDPGMELHLIHYSYGVNSTEKGDLSSESTVSRIRTEHFPLTLESARPSHTSQYLCASSEFRELFFGSGTQLSVL.

The genes are TRBV19 and TRBJ2-2; D may be TRBD1 or TRBD2 (5 bases each). Germline values: CDR1 LNHDA, CDR2 SQIVND (reference sequence). Trimming stripped 7 bases from V and 2 bases from J, with 17 bases between. This CDR3 is built from 16 residues. The CDR3 reads CASTDPLRGNTGELFF. In DNA form, the CDR3 reads TGTGCCAGTACCGACCCCCTGAGGGGAAACACCGGGGAGCTGTTTTTT.

The J gene is TRBJ2-4, the V gene TRBV5-5; D possibly uses TRBD1 or TRBD2 (5 bases each). Trimming pared 7 bases from V and 1 base from J, leaving 12 bases between. Germline V gene data show CDR1 as SGHKS and CDR2 as YYEKEE (reference sequence). This CDR3 has 14 amino acids. The CDR3 DNA follows: TGTGCCAGCGAGGGGAGCCCTGCCAAAAACATTCAGTACTTC. It yields the protein CASEGSPAKNIQYF.

This chain joins TRBV7-8 and TRBJ1-3; the match to TRBD1 covers 7 bases. In germline, CDR1 is SGHVS, CDR2 FQNEAQ. Unmatched junction bases numbered 5, after V lost 5 bases and J lost 4 bases. The CDR3 contains 14 residues. The CDR3 region is CASSTGTAGNTIYF. In nucleotides, the CDR3 is TGTGCCAGCAGCACAGGGACAGCGGGAAACACCATATATTTT.

The chain recombines TRBV7-2 with TRBJ2-7; no firm D call. The V end lost 3 bases, the J end lost 4 bases, and 13 bases lay between the germline ends. The CDR3 consists of 14 residues. Germline V CDR1 and CDR2: SGHTA, FQGNSA. CDR3 nucleotides: TGTGCCAGCAGCTTGGTCAGAAGTGGATACGAGCAGTACTTC. The encoded protein is CASSLVRSGYEQYF.

This clonotype was detected a few times. This sequence joins TRBV7-2 and TRBJ2-7, with 7 positions matching TRBD1. Germline-derived CDR1 and CDR2 are SGHTA and FQGNSA. The trim removed 5 bases at V and 2 bases at J, leaving 9 bases unmatched. The CDR3 loop spans 15 amino acids. The CDR3 sequence is CASSLFDRVPYEQYF. DNA for the CDR3: TGTGCCAGCAGCCTATTTGACAGGGTCCCCTACGAGCAGTACTTC.

The genes are TRBV5-1 and TRBJ2-5; possibly TRBD2 for D (6 bases). V was cut by 4 bases and J by 2 bases, with 12 bases left in between. Looked up from germline, CDR1 is SGHRS and CDR2 is YFSETQ. The CDR3 loop spans 14 amino acids. CDR3: CASSGSGLQETQYF. The CDR3 nucleotides are TGCGCCAGCAGCGGATCGGGACTTCAAGAGACCCAGTACTTC.

A few counts support this clonotype. The chain combines TRBV10-1 with TRBJ2-3; TRBD2 agrees at 12 bases. This CDR3 comprises 19 residues. The trim removed 6 bases at V and 4 bases at J, leaving 17 bases unmatched. Germline V gene lookup returns CDR1 WNHNN and CDR2 SYGVQD (reference sequence). The chain's CDR3 is CASSPRRLAGGFRPDTQYF. The DNA for the CDR3 is TGCGCCAGCAGCCCCCGGCGGCTAGCGGGGGGGTTTCGCCCAGATACGCAGTATTTT.

In its sample, this clonotype was seen a few times. The rearrangement links TRBV27 to TRBJ1-1; D gene ambiguous. Trimming shortened V by 5 bases and J by 1 base, and 11 bases separated the two germline ends. This CDR3 spans 14 amino acids. The germline CDR1 and CDR2 sequences are MNHEY and SMNVEV (reference sequence). In nucleotides, the CDR3 is TGTGCCAGCAGTCGCTTGGGAGGGAACACTGAAGCTTTCTTT. Protein: CASSRLGGNTEAFF.

This clonotype was found many times. V and J are TRBV5-1 and TRBJ1-1; D is ambiguous. Trimming shortened V by 1 base and J by 3 bases, and 7 bases separated the two germline ends. CDR3 length equals 13 residues. Germline loops: CDR1 SGHRS, CDR2 YFSETQ. The CDR3 spells CASSLSQYTEAFF. CDR3 DNA sequence: TGCGCCAGCAGCTTGTCACAGTACACTGAAGCTTTCTTT. The whole variable domain, remainder taken from reference TRBV5-1 and TRBJ1-1, is KAGVTQTPRYLIKTRGQQVTLSCSPISGHRSVSWYQQTPGQGLQFLFEYFSETQRNKGNFPGRFSGRQFSNSRSEMNVSTLELGDSALYLCASSLSQYTEAFFGQGTRLTVV.

CDR3 sequence (DNA): TGTGCCAGAAGCTTTGTCCAACCAAATCAGCCCCAGCATTTT. It is translated as CARSFVQPNQPQHF. This sequence joins TRBV5-3 and TRBJ1-5; D not certain. TRBV5-3 is placed among ORFs of uncertain function. CDR3 length: 14 residues. Trimming took 2 bases from V and 4 from J, leaving 10 bases between them.

The rearrangement uses TRBV4-2 and TRBJ2-7; 7 positions match TRBD1. The CDR3 is 13 amino acids. Trimming removed 4 bases from V and 7 bases from J; junction bases left unmatched: 7. CDR1 is LGHNA and CDR2 is YNFKEQ in the germline V gene. This CDR3 is CASSRQGRGEQYV. The CDR3 DNA is TGTGCCAGCAGCCGACAGGGACGAGGGGAGCAGTACGTC.

CDR3: CASIPGRSRSQPQHF. CDR3 in DNA: TGTGCCAGCATTCCGGGCAGGTCTAGGTCTCAGCCCCAGCATTTT. V usage is TRBV12-3 or TRBV12-4 and J usage is TRBJ1-5, with D unresolved. Trimming shortened V by 7 bases and J by 6 bases, and 19 bases separated the two germline ends. The CDR3 runs 15 residues.

This clonotype was seen a handful of times. The chain recombines TRBV2 with TRBJ2-3; D not certain. With 2 bases removed from V and 4 bases from J, the gap between germline ends came to 16 bases. The CDR3 has 16 amino acids. Looked up from germline, CDR1 is SNHLY and CDR2 is FYNNEI. Written as DNA, the CDR3 is TGTGCCAGCAGTGAACGTTGGAAGGGATTGGCAGATACGCAGTATTTT. It is translated as CASSERWKGLADTQYF.

This clonotype has more than one count but fewer than ten. The V gene is TRBV19, the J gene TRBJ1-5, with D perhaps TRBD1 (5 bases). This CDR3 is 15 amino acids long. Per germline, CDR1 LNHDA and CDR2 SQIVND (reference sequence). The V end was cut by 6 bases, the J end by 7 bases, with 19 bases between. The CDR3 sequence is CASRPGPLGGQPQHF. CDR3 nucleotides: TGTGCCAGTAGACCCGGACCGCTCGGGGGACAGCCCCAGCATTTT.

Worth noting for this clonotype: At one boundary the junction diverges from the germline segment, which might be a read error. V gene TRBV28 combines with J gene TRBJ2-5; TRBD1 matches at 9 bases. CDR1 MDHEN and CDR2 SYDVKM come from the germline V gene. This CDR3 spans 15 amino acids. The CDR3 protein is CAGSVAGTGSGTQYF. The CDR3 coding sequence is TGTGCCGGCAGTGTAGCCGGGACAGGGTCTGGGACCCAGTACTTC.

A few counts support this clonotype. This chain uses TRBV7-9 with TRBJ2-4; 7 positions match TRBD1. Germline V CDR1 and CDR2: SEHNR, FQNEAQ (reference sequence). This CDR3 region has 16 residues. Germline trimming cut 1 base from V and 0 bases from J; bases unmatched to any gene: 3. CDR3 sequence: CASSLDRGLAKNIQYF. CDR3 DNA sequence: TGTGCCAGCAGCTTAGACAGGGGCCTAGCCAAAAACATTCAGTACTTC.

This clonotype was seen more than once but under ten times. This chain connects TRBV7-6 to TRBJ2-5; 10 bases map to TRBD2. Trimming took 5 bases from V and 3 from J; bases not matched to a gene: 9. The CDR3 has 16 amino acids. Germline V gives CDR1 SGHVS, CDR2 FNYEAQ. The CDR3 loop is CASSPQWSGGEETQYF. CDR3 DNA sequence: TGTGCCAGCAGCCCTCAGTGGAGCGGGGGGGAAGAGACCCAGTACTTC.

V and J are TRBV6-5 and TRBJ1-2; D unclear. CDR1 MNHEY and CDR2 SVGAGI come from the germline V gene. V lost 4 bases and J 0 bases, leaving 18 bases between the germline ends. The CDR3 is 17 amino acids. CDR3 in amino acids: CASSSTLTRVANYGYTF. DNA for the CDR3: TGTGCCAGCAGTTCCACCTTGACAAGGGTAGCTAACTATGGCTACACCTTC.

This clonotype was detected a few times. This chain uses TRBV6-5 with TRBJ2-5; perhaps TRBD1 as D (5 bases). The germline CDR1 and CDR2 sequences are MNHEY and SVGAGI. CDR3 length: 15 residues. The V end lost 2 bases, the J end lost 4 bases, and 14 bases lay between the germline ends. The CDR3 sequence is CASSYSRREGETQYF. In DNA form, the CDR3 reads TGTGCCAGCAGTTACAGCCGCAGGGAAGGAGAGACCCAGTACTTC.